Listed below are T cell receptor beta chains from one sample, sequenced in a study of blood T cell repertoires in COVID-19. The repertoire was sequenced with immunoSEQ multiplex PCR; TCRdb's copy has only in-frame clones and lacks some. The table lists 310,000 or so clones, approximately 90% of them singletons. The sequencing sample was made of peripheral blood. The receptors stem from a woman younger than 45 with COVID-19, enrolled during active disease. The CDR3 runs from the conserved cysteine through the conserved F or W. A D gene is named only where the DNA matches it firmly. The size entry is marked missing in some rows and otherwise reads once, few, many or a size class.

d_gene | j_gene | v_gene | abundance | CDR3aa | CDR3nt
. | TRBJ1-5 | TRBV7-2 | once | CASSLEGLNNQPQHF | TGTGCCAGCAGCTTAGAGGGACTGAATAATCAGCCCCAGCATTTT
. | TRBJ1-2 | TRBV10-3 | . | CAISASGGGEGYTF | TGTGCCATCAGTGCGAGCGGAGGAGGGGAAGGCTACACCTTC
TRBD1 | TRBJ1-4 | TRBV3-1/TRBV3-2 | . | CASSQEQGQGAGYEKLFF | TGTGCCAGCAGCCAAGAGCAGGGACAGGGGGCAGGATATGAAAAACTGTTTTTT
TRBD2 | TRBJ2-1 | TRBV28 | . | CASSLFLAGGVNEQFF | TGTGCCAGCAGTTTATTCCTAGCGGGAGGGGTCAATGAGCAGTTCTTC
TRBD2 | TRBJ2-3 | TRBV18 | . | CASSPPKVSGTSGSDTQYF | TGTGCCAGCTCACCACCAAAAGTTTCCGGGACTAGCGGATCAGATACGCAGTATTTT
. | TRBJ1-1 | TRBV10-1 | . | CASSERQDTEAFF | TGCGCCAGCAGTGAGAGGCAGGACACTGAAGCTTTCTTT
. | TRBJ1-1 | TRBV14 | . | CASSPPRVGRANTEAFF | TGTGCCAGCAGCCCTCCAAGGGTAGGCAGGGCGAACACTGAAGCTTTCTTT
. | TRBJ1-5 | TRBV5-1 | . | CASSLAGSNQPQHF | TGCGCCAGCAGCTTGGCGGGGAGCAATCAGCCCCAGCATTTT
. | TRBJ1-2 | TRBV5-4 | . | CASSLERGLNYGYTF | TGTGCCAGCAGCTTGGAAAGGGGTCTTAACTATGGCTACACCTTC
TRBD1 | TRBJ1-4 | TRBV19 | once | CASSWTGNEKLFF | TGTGCCAGTAGTTGGACAGGGAATGAAAAACTGTTTTTT
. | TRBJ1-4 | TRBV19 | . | CASSRNREGNEKLFF | TGTGCCAGTAGTAGGAACAGGGAGGGGAATGAAAAACTGTTTTTT
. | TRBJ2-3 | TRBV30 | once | CAWSPGHSTDTQYF | TGTGCCTGGAGTCCCGGACACAGCACAGATACGCAGTATTTT
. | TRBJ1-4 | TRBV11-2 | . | CASSLEGPAASNEKLFF | TGTGCCAGCAGCTTAGAGGGGCCGGCAGCGTCTAATGAAAAACTGTTTTTT
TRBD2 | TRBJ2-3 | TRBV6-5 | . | CASSNLLAADTQYF | TGTGCCAGCAGTAACCTACTAGCGGCAGATACGCAGTATTTT
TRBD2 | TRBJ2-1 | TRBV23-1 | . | CANPGTSGRNNEQFF | TGCGCCAACCCTGGGACTAGCGGGAGGAACAATGAGCAGTTCTTC
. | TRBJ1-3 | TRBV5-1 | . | CASSGTTIGGTIYF | TGCGCCAGCAGTGGGACTACAATCGGGGGCACCATATATTTT
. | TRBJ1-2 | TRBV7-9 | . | CASSSLGVQGVGGYTF | TGTGCCAGCAGCTCCCTAGGGGTACAGGGTGTTGGTGGCTACACCTTC
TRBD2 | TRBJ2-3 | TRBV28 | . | CASIQPGLAKTDTQYF | TGTGCCAGCATCCAACCGGGACTAGCAAAGACAGATACGCAGTATTTT
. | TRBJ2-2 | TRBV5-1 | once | CASSLGVSTNTGELFF | TGCGCCAGCAGCTTGGGGGTTAGCACGAACACCGGGGAGCTGTTTTTT
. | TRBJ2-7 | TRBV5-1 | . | CASSPGFEQYF | TGCGCCAGCAGCCCAGGGTTCGAGCAGTACTTC
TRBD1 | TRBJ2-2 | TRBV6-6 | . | CASSSGTANTGELFF | TGTGCCAGCAGTTCGGGGACAGCGAACACCGGGGAGCTGTTTTTT
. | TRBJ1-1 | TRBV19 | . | CASKPPTGMNTEAFF | TGTGCCAGTAAGCCCCCCACAGGGATGAACACTGAAGCTTTCTTT
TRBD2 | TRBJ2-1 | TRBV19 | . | CASSMASSLAGTYSYNEQFF | TGTGCCAGTAGTATGGCATCGAGCCTAGCGGGGACCTATAGCTACAATGAGCAGTTCTTC
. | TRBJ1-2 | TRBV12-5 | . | CASGLGLGGYTF | TGTGCTAGTGGCCTGGGGCTGGGGGGCTACACCTTC
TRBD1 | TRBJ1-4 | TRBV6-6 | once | CASSYPRTGPNEKLFF | TGTGCCAGCAGTTACCCGAGGACAGGGCCTAATGAAAAACTGTTTTTT
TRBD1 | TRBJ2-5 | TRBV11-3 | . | CASSFTAGTGEETQYF | TGTGCCAGCAGCTTTACAGCCGGGACAGGGGAAGAGACCCAGTACTTC
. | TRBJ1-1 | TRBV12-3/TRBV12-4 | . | CASSFERGPEAFF | TGTGCCAGCAGTTTCGAGCGGGGGCCCGAAGCTTTCTTT
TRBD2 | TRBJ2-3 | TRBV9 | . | CASSFTGLAGVDTQYF | TGTGCCAGCAGCTTTACGGGACTAGCGGGAGTAGATACGCAGTATTTT
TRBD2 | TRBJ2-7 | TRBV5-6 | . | CASSLESGRDGEQYF | TGTGCCAGCAGCTTGGAGAGCGGGAGGGATGGCGAGCAGTACTTC
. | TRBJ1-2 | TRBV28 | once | CASSWPPNGYTF | TGTGCCAGCAGTTGGCCACCCAATGGCTACACCTTC
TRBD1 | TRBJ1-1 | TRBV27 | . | CASKPGQGINWAFF | TGTGCCAGCAAACCGGGACAGGGAATCAATTGGGCTTTCTTT
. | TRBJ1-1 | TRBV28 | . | CASSLVERSDPNTEAFF | TGTGCCAGCAGTTTAGTAGAACGTAGTGATCCGAACACTGAAGCTTTCTTT
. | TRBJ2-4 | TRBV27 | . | CASSLSMGFSIQYF | TGTGCCAGCAGTTTATCAATGGGCTTTAGCATTCAGTACTTC
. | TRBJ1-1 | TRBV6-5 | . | CASSYTPGTNEAFF | TGTGCCAGCAGTTACACCCCCGGGACTAACGAAGCTTTCTTT
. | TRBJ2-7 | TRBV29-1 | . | CSARGRRSSYEQYF | TGCAGCGCAAGAGGCCGAAGAAGCTCCTACGAGCAGTACTTC